The 2 T cell receptor beta chains presented below share a single source sample, sequenced in a study of OX40 agonist ivuxolimab in advanced cancers. Measured with immunoSEQ multiplex PCR; TCRdb has only the in-frame clones, and not every one. The sample holds 40,000 or so clones, 86% seen once. The material sequenced was CD4+ or CD8+ T cells sorted from blood, taken in a trial of the OX40 agonist ivuxolimab. Source of these receptors: an adult with an advanced solid tumor such as melanoma, head and neck, liver or kidney cancer.

The chain has TRBV4-1 and TRBJ1-3; D gene uncertain. Deletions cut 2 bases from V and 0 bases from J, with 8 bases between. This CDR3 is 15 amino acids long. Germline V gene sequence: CDR1 MGHRA, CDR2 YSYEKL. CDR3 amino acids: CASSQTYNSGNTIYF. Here the CDR3 DNA reads TGCGCCAGCAGCCAAACTTATAACTCTGGAAACACCATATATTTT.

The V and J genes are TRBV28 and TRBJ2-4, with 7 bases fitting TRBD1. V gave up 6 bases and J gave up 5 bases; unmatched junction bases: 10. The CDR3 runs 15 residues. Per germline, CDR1 MDHEN and CDR2 SYDVKM. The CDR3 nucleotides are TGTGCCAGCAGCCATGAACAGGGGCCACAAAACATTCAGTACTTC. Its protein product is CASSHEQGPQNIQYF.